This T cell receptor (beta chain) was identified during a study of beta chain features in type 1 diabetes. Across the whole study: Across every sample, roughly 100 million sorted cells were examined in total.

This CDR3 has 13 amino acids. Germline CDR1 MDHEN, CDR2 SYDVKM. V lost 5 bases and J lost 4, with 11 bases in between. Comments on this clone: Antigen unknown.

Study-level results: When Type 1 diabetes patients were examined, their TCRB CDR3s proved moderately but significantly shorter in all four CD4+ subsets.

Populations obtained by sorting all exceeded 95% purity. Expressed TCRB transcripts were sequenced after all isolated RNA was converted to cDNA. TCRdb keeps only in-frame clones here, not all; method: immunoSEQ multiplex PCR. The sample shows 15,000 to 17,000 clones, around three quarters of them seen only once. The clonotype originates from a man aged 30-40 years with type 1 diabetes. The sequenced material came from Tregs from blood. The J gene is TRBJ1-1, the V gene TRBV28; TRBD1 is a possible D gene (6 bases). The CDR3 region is CASSPQGVTEAFF. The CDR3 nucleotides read TGTGCCAGCAGTCCACAGGGAGTCACTGAAGCTTTCTTT. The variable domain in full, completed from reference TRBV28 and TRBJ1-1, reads DVKVTQSSRYLVKRTGEKVFLECVQDMDHENMFWYRQDPGLGLRLIYFSYDVKMKEKGDIPEGYSVSREKKERFSLILESASTNQTSMYLCASSPQGVTEAFFGQGTRLTVV.